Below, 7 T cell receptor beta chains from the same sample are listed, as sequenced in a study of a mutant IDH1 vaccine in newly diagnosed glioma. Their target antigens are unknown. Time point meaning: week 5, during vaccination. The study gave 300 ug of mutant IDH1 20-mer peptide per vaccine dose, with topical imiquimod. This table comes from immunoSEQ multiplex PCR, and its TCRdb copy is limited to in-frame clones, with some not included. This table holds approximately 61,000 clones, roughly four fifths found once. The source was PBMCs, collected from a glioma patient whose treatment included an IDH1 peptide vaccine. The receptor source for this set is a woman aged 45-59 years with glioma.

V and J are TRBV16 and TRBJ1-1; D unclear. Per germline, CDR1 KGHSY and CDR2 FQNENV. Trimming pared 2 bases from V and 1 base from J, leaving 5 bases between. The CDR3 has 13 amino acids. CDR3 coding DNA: TGTGCCAGCAGCCAAGGGAGGAACACTGAAGCTTTCTTT. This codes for CASSQGRNTEAFF.

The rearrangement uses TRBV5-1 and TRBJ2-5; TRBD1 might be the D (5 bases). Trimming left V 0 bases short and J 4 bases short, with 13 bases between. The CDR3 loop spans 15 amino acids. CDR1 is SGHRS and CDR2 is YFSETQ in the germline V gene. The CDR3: CASSLVSTGLETQYF. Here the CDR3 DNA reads TGCGCCAGCAGCTTGGTATCCACAGGATTAGAGACCCAGTACTTC.

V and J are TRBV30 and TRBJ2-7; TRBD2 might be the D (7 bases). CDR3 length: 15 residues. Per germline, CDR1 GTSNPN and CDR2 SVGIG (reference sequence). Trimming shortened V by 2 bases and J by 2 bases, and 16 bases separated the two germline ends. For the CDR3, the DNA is TGTGCCTGGAGTTCCCCTGGCGGGGGCACCTACGAGCAGTACTTC. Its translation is CAWSSPGGGTYEQYF.

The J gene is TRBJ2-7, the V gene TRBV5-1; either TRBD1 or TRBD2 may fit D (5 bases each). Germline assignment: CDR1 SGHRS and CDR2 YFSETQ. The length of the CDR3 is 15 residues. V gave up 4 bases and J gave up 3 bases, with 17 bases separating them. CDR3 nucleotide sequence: TGCGCCAGCAGCCATGGAACTTCGAGGGGCTACGAGCAGTACTTC. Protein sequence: CASSHGTSRGYEQYF.

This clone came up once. CDR3 coding DNA: TGTGCCAGCAGCTTGGGATCCGGGACAGGGGGTCATGAGCAGTTCTTC. It yields the protein CASSLGSGTGGHEQFF. V is TRBV5-4 and J is TRBJ2-1, with 11 nucleotides matching TRBD1. V lost 0 bases to trimming and J lost 8 bases; unmatched junction nucleotides: 7. Germline CDR1 reads SGHNT; CDR2 reads YYREEE (reference sequence). The CDR3 loop spans 16 amino acids.

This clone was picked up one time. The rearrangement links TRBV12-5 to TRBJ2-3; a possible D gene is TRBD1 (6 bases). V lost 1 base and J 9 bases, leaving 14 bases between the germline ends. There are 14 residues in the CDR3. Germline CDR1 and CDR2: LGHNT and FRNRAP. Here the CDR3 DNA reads TGTGCTAGTGGTTTGGACCCGGACAGCTCAACGCAGTATTTT. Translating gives CASGLDPDSSTQYF.

The CDR3 region is CASSQEGNSGNTIYF. CDR3 sequence (DNA): TGTGCCAGCAGCCAAGAGGGGAACTCTGGAAACACCATATATTTT. The chain employs TRBV14 and TRBJ1-3; D gene uncertain. With 0 bases removed from V and 0 bases from J, the gap between germline ends came to 6 bases. The germline V gene has CDR1 SGHDN and CDR2 FVKESK. CDR3 size: 15 residues.